The 5 T cell receptor beta chains reported below all come from one sample, sequenced in a study of shared clonotypes between healthy human individuals. The repertoire was sequenced with immunoSEQ multiplex PCR; TCRdb's copy has only in-frame clones and lacks some. The sample contains over 1.5 million clones, 95% to 99% of which appear only once. The sequenced material came from naive CD4+ T cells sorted from blood. Subset noted: CD45RA+ positively selected. Source of these receptors: a man aged 25 to 40 in good health.

This chain uses TRBV28 with TRBJ1-2, with a tentative D call TRBD1 (6 bases). From germline, CDR1 is MDHEN and CDR2 SYDVKM. V shed 10 bases and J shed 3 bases, with 12 bases lying between them. The length of the CDR3 is 12 residues. CDR3 protein: CATATGYYGYTF. CDR3 in DNA: TGTGCCACAGCGACAGGCTACTATGGCTACACCTTC.

The chain is built from TRBV28 and TRBJ2-1; D remains ambiguous. Trimming pared 2 bases from V and 6 bases from J, leaving 14 bases between. The CDR3 runs to 15 residues. The germline CDR1 and CDR2 sequences are MDHEN and SYDVKM. CDR3 sequence: CASSLGRWSGNEQFF. The CDR3 bases are TGTGCCAGCAGTTTAGGGCGGTGGTCCGGCAATGAGCAGTTCTTC.

The V and J genes are TRBV5-1 and TRBJ2-3; TRBD2 is a possible D gene (6 bases). This CDR3 is 16 amino acids long. V was trimmed by 1 base and J by 6 bases, leaving 18 bases between them. CDR1 is SGHRS and CDR2 is YFSETQ in the germline V gene. DNA of the CDR3: TGCGCCAGCAGCTTGTCTCTAGCGCGGGATGGCGATACGCAGTATTTT. Translated: CASSLSLARDGDTQYF.

The rearrangement uses TRBV11-2 and TRBJ2-7; D gene uncertain. This CDR3 region has 15 residues. Germline CDR1 is SGHAT and CDR2 is FQNNGV. Trimming pared 2 bases from V and 0 bases from J, leaving 11 bases between. DNA of the CDR3: TGTGCCAGCAGCTTACGAGTAGGTACCTCCTACGAGCAGTACTTC. Amino acid sequence: CASSLRVGTSYEQYF.

The rearrangement joins TRBV28 to TRBJ2-5; no firm D call. The CDR3 sequence is 14 residues long. Trimming took 3 bases from V and 1 from J, leaving 9 bases between them. Germline V gives CDR1 MDHEN, CDR2 SYDVKM. The CDR3 sequence is CASSFSRRQETQYF. CDR3 DNA sequence: TGTGCCAGCAGTTTTTCCAGGCGCCAAGAGACCCAGTACTTC.